The next 26 T cell receptor beta chains were all read from a single sample in a study of response to subunit inactivated influenza vaccine. TCRdb processed the RT-PCR reads anew with MiXCR; each CDR3 protein has one entry. Here the sample spans under 850,000 distinct CDR3 sequences, less than 20% being singletons. The material sequenced was PBMCs from blood, taken more than 4 days after vaccination. Source of these receptors: a man in his fifties who received an inactivated influenza vaccine.

This rearrangement joins TRBV5-1 to TRBJ2-7, with 10 bases fitting TRBD1. CDR3 length: 16 residues. The germline V gene encodes CDR1 SGHRS and CDR2 YFSETQ. J was trimmed by 7 bases and V by 4 bases; bases with no gene match: 14. CDR3 DNA sequence: TGCGCCAGCAGCCAAATACTACGGGACAGGGGCGGGGAGCAGTACTTC. Its translation is CASSQILRDRGGEQYF. The full variable domain, its missing parts supplied by reference TRBV5-1 and TRBJ2-7, is KAGVTQTPRYLIKTRGQQVTLSCSPISGHRSVSWYQQTPGQGLQFLFEYFSETQRNKGNFPGRFSGRQFSNSRSEMNVSTLELGDSALYLCASSQILRDRGGEQYFGPGTRLTVT.

V is TRBV7-2 and J is TRBJ2-1; 7 bases match TRBD2. Unmatched junction bases numbered 6, after V lost 0 bases and J lost 1 base. There are 17 residues in the CDR3. Looked up from germline, CDR1 is SGHTA and CDR2 is FQGNSA. The CDR3 loop reads CASSLAVWGGSYNEQFF. Written as DNA, the CDR3 is TGTGCCAGCAGCTTAGCGGTCTGGGGGGGATCCTACAATGAGCAGTTCTTC.

This clonotype showed up just once. The CDR3 DNA reads as TGTGCCAGCAGCCCCGGGTTGTGGGATACGCAGTATTTT. Translated, it gives CASSPGLWDTQYF. The chain couples TRBV6-4 to TRBJ2-3; no clear D. In germline, CDR1 is MRHNA, CDR2 SNTAGT. V was clipped by 6 bases and J by 6 bases, with 13 bases between them. CDR3 length equals 13 residues.

This clonotype was counted only a few times. The chain couples TRBV4-2 to TRBJ2-1, with D perhaps TRBD2 (6 bases). V was cut by 3 bases and J by 4 bases, with 13 bases left in between. Germline CDR1 reads LGHNA; CDR2 reads YNFKEQ. The CDR3 has 15 amino acids. The CDR3 here is CASSHLLAEYNEQFF. In DNA, the CDR3 is TGTGCCAGCAGCCACCTACTAGCTGAGTACAATGAGCAGTTCTTC.

This clonotype showed up just a few times. V gene TRBV11-2 combines with J gene TRBJ1-6; the D gene is possibly TRBD1 (5 bases). CDR1 is SGHAT, CDR2 FQNNGV, per germline. V was clipped by 1 base and J by 14 bases, with 12 bases between them. The CDR3 has 13 amino acids. CDR3: CASSLGPGAALHF. The CDR3 nucleotides read TGTGCCAGCAGCTTAGGACCCGGGGCGGCCCTCCACTTT.

This clonotype was recorded a few times. This rearrangement joins TRBV6-2 or TRBV6-3 to TRBJ2-7; TRBD2 aligns across 8 bases. Trimming at V came to 6 bases and at J to 2 bases, leaving 9 bases not matched to a gene. The CDR3 is 15 residues long. The germline gives CDR1 MNHEY, CDR2 SVGEGT. The CDR3 reads CASSPLGGETYEQYF. DNA of the CDR3: TGTGCCAGCAGCCCCCTCGGGGGGGAGACCTACGAGCAGTACTTC.

The chain is built from TRBV25-1 and TRBJ1-5; no clear D. The germline CDR1 and CDR2 sequences are MGHDK and SYGVNS. This CDR3 has 12 residues. V gave up 4 bases and J gave up 7 bases, with 8 bases separating them. CDR3 amino acids: CASSVTGQPQHF. CDR3 coding DNA: TGTGCCAGCAGTGTAACCGGGCAGCCCCAGCATTTT.

This sequence joins TRBV7-2 and TRBJ1-5; D uncertain. The CDR3 has 12 amino acids. Trimming shortened V by 2 bases and J by 6 bases, and 5 bases separated the two germline ends. Germline lookup yields CDR1 SGHTA and CDR2 FQGNSA. CDR3 sequence: CASSLHGQPQHF. In DNA, the CDR3 is TGTGCCAGCAGCTTACACGGTCAGCCCCAGCATTTT.

The chain links TRBV5-1 to TRBJ2-1; D remains ambiguous. Trimming took 4 bases from V and 0 from J, leaving 17 bases between them. From germline, CDR1 is SGHRS and CDR2 YFSETQ. This CDR3 is 17 amino acids long. The CDR3 loop is CASSQSGSDSSYNEQFF. In nucleotides, the CDR3 is TGCGCCAGCAGCCAATCCGGCAGTGATAGCTCCTACAATGAGCAGTTCTTC.

Only a few counts were recorded for this clonotype. V and J are TRBV24-1 and TRBJ2-5; the D gene is possibly TRBD1 (6 bases). V lost 3 bases and J 0 bases, leaving 7 bases between the germline ends. Per germline, CDR1 KGHDR and CDR2 SFDVKD. CDR3 length: 14 residues. CDR3 sequence reads: CATSDGGYQETQYF. CDR3 in DNA: TGTGCCACCAGTGATGGGGGCTACCAAGAGACCCAGTACTTC.

This clonotype was seen a handful of times. J is TRBJ2-3 and V is TRBV10-3; TRBD2 matches at 9 bases. CDR3 length: 17 residues. Looked up from germline, CDR1 is ENHRY and CDR2 is SYGVKD. V dropped 3 bases and J dropped 5; count of bases not matched to a gene: 12. In nucleotides, the CDR3 is TGTGCCATCAGTGATTTGTTTAGCGGGGGACCCCTAGATACGCAGTATTTT. Protein sequence: CAISDLFSGGPLDTQYF.

This sequence joins TRBV5-6 and TRBJ1-3; 7 nucleotides align to TRBD1. Germline assignment: CDR1 SGHDT and CDR2 YYEEEE. V was pared by 5 bases and J by 8 bases, with 13 bases of the junction left unmatched. The CDR3 extends over 15 amino acids. CDR3 DNA sequence: TGTGCCAGCAGTTTTGGGACAGTCAGAATGGACACCATATATTTT. It specifies CASSFGTVRMDTIYF.

The V gene is TRBV11-2, the J gene TRBJ2-3, with 7 nucleotides matching TRBD2. Germline CDR1 reads SGHAT; CDR2 reads FQNNGV. J gave up 0 bases and V 5 bases, and 17 bases lay outside the gene matches. This CDR3 has 19 amino acids. CDR3 in DNA: TGTGCCAGCAGCCCTCTCCCGACAGCGGGGTTTTCTAGCACAGATACGCAGTATTTT. As protein: CASSPLPTAGFSSTDTQYF.

This clonotype was seen ten or more times. The chain has TRBV29-1 and TRBJ1-5; D unclear. The CDR3 has 12 residues. From germline, CDR1 is SQVTM and CDR2 ANQGSEA. Deletions cut 7 bases from V and 8 bases from J, with 15 bases between. CDR3 loop: CSALEPGEPQHF. Written as DNA, the CDR3 is TGCAGCGCCCTCGAGCCAGGAGAGCCCCAGCATTTT.

This rearrangement joins TRBV2 to TRBJ1-1, with D perhaps matching TRBD1 (6 bases). Deletions cut 4 bases from V and 0 bases from J, with 6 bases between. The germline gives CDR1 SNHLY, CDR2 FYNNEI. The CDR3 is made up of 13 amino acids. For the CDR3, the DNA is TGTGCCAGCAGTGCAGGGGTGAACACTGAAGCTTTCTTT. This translates into CASSAGVNTEAFF. The full variable domain, with the rest looked up from reference TRBV2 and TRBJ1-1, is EPEVTQTPSHQVTQMGQEVILRCVPISNHLYFYWYRQILGQKVEFLVSFYNNEISEKSEIFDDQFSVERPDGSNFTLKIRSTKLEDSAMYFCASSAGVNTEAFFGQGTRLTVV.

In this sample, this clonotype turned up many times. The chain links TRBV12-3 or TRBV12-4 to TRBJ2-7; weak D call: TRBD2 (6 bases). V lost 6 bases to trimming and J lost 6 bases, with 15 bases between them. This CDR3 has 13 amino acids. The CDR3 nucleotides are TGTGCCAGCAGCTACGTGCGGGATAGCGAGCAGTACTTC. It encodes CASSYVRDSEQYF.

This clonotype came up a few times. V is TRBV20-1 and J is TRBJ1-1, with D possibly TRBD1 on 5 matching bases. The length of the CDR3 is 14 residues. V was trimmed by 0 bases and J by 4 bases, leaving 12 bases between them. CDR1 and CDR2 (germline): DFQATT, SNEGSKA (reference sequence). The CDR3 region is CSARDPRGSTEAFF. The CDR3 bases are TGCAGTGCTAGAGATCCGAGGGGAAGCACTGAAGCTTTCTTT.

In this sample, this clonotype turned up a few times. The genes are TRBV12-3 or TRBV12-4 and TRBJ1-2; D is uncertain. This CDR3 has 14 amino acids. Trimming took 3 bases from V and 2 from J, leaving 10 bases between them. The CDR3 loop reads CASSFSGRNYGYTF. The CDR3 DNA sequence: TGTGCCAGCAGTTTTTCCGGCAGAAACTATGGCTACACCTTC.

This clonotype was detected only a few times. The chain links TRBV29-1 to TRBJ2-7; TRBD2 might be the D (6 bases). CDR1 is SQVTM and CDR2 is ANQGSEA in the germline V gene. Deletions cut 8 bases from V and 2 bases from J, with 16 bases between. The CDR3 has 13 residues. CDR3 sequence: CSPGGTGAYEQYF. As DNA, the CDR3 is TGCAGCCCCGGAGGTACGGGAGCCTACGAGCAGTACTTC.

This clonotype was counted between two and nine times. The chain couples TRBV20-1 to TRBJ2-3, with D hard to call. Germline CDR1 is DFQATT and CDR2 is SNEGSKA (reference sequence). The CDR3 spans 15 residues. V dropped 0 bases and J dropped 1 base, with 11 bases sitting between them. CDR3 amino acids: CSARDRAAGTDTQYF. The CDR3 DNA reads TGCAGTGCTAGAGATCGGGCGGCTGGCACAGATACGCAGTATTTT.

In its sample, this clonotype was seen many times. The chain couples TRBV7-2 to TRBJ2-7, with TRBD2 identical over 12 bases. CDR3 length: 15 amino acids. Trimming at V came to 5 bases and at J to 5 bases, leaving 7 bases not matched to a gene. CDR1 is SGHTA and CDR2 is FQGNSA in the germline V gene. CDR3 coding DNA: TGTGCCAGCAGCCGCCCCGGACTAGCGGGAAACGAGCAGTACTTC. Its translation: CASSRPGLAGNEQYF.

The sample holds a few counts of this clonotype. The gene calls are TRBV20-1 and TRBJ2-5; D gene ambiguous. V dropped 3 bases and J dropped 0 bases, with 5 bases sitting between them. The germline gives CDR1 DFQATT, CDR2 SNEGSKA (reference sequence). CDR3 length: 12 amino acids. DNA of the CDR3: TGCAGTGCTAGGAACTACCAAGAGACCCAGTACTTC. Translated: CSARNYQETQYF.

The chain employs TRBV12-3 or TRBV12-4 and TRBJ1-3, with a weak D call TRBD1 (6 bases). The V end was cut by 7 bases, the J end by 0 bases, with 13 bases between. This CDR3 region has 15 residues. CDR3 coding DNA: TGTGCCAGCAAAGGGGACACGAGCTCTGGAAACACCATATATTTT. This codes for CASKGDTSSGNTIYF.

V and J are TRBV6-2 or TRBV6-3 and TRBJ2-2; TRBD1 might be the D (6 bases). Between the trimmed V and J ends, which lost 9 bases and 1 base, there was a span of 15 bases. This CDR3 has 15 residues. From germline, CDR1 is MNHEY and CDR2 SVGEGT. The DNA for the CDR3 is TGTGCCAGTGAGAGAGACAGGAGGAACACCGGGGAGCTGTTTTTT. Translation gives CASERDRRNTGELFF.

The V gene is TRBV5-1, the J gene TRBJ2-2, with a tentative D call TRBD2 (5 bases). The germline gives CDR1 SGHRS, CDR2 YFSETQ. Trimming cost V 4 bases and J 5 bases, with 12 bases left between them. CDR3 length: 14 amino acids. The CDR3: CASSPGRETGELFF. CDR3 coding DNA: TGCGCCAGCAGCCCCGGAAGGGAGACCGGGGAGCTGTTTTTT.

This chain's CDR3 is CASSSYDRSDEQFF. Written as DNA, the CDR3 is TGCGCCAGCAGCTCCTACGACCGGAGCGATGAGCAGTTCTTC. The chain recombines TRBV5-1 with TRBJ2-1, with D unresolved. Trimming stripped 3 bases from V and 8 bases from J, with 15 bases between. Germline assignment: CDR1 SGHRS and CDR2 YFSETQ. The CDR3 has 14 amino acids.